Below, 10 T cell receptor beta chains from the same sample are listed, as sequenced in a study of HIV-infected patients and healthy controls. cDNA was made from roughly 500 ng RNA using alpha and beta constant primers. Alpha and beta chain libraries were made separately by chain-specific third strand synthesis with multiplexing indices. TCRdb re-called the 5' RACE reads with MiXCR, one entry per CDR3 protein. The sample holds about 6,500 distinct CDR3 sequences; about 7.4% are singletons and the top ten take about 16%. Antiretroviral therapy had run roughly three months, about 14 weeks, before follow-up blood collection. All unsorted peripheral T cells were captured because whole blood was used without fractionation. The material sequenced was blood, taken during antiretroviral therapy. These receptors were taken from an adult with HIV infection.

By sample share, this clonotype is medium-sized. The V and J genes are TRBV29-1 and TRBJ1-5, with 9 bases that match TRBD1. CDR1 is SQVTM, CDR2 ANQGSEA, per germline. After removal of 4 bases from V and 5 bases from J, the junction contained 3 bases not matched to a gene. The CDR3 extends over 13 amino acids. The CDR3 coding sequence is TGCAGCGTTGGCGGGACAGGGCATCAGCCCCAGCATTTT. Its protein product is CSVGGTGHQPQHF.

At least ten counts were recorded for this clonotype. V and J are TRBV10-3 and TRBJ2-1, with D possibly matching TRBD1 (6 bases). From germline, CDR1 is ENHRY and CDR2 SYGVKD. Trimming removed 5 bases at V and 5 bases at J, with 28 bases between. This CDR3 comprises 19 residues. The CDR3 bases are TGTGCCATCAGTCGGGGCCCAGGGGAACAGAACCCCCTTAACAATGAGCAGTTCTTC. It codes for CAISRGPGEQNPLNNEQFF.

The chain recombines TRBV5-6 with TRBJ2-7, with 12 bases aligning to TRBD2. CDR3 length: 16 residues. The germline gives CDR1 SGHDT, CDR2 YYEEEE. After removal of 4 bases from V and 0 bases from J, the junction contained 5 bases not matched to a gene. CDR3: CASSAETSGSSYEQYF. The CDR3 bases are TGTGCCAGCAGCGCCGAGACTAGCGGGAGCTCCTACGAGCAGTACTTC.

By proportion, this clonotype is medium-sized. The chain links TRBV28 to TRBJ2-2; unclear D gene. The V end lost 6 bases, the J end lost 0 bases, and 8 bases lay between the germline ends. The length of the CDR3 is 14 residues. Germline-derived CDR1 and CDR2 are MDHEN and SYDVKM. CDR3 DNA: TGTGCCAGCAGGCAAATCGCGAACACCGGGGAGCTGTTTTTT. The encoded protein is CASRQIANTGELFF.

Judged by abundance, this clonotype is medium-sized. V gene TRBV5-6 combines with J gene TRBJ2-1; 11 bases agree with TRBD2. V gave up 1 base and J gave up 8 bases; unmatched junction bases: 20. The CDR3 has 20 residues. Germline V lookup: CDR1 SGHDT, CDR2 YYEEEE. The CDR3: CASSLLWVGTSGSLGYEQFF. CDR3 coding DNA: TGTGCCAGCAGCTTGCTCTGGGTGGGAACTAGCGGGAGTCTAGGCTATGAGCAGTTCTTC.

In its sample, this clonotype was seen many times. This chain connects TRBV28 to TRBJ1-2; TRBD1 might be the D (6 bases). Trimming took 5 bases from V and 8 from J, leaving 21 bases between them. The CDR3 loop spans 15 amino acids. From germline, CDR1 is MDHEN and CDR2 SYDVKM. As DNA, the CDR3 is TGTGCCAGCAGTCTAGGAAGCAGGGGAAACGGCGGCTACACCTTC. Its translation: CASSLGSRGNGGYTF.

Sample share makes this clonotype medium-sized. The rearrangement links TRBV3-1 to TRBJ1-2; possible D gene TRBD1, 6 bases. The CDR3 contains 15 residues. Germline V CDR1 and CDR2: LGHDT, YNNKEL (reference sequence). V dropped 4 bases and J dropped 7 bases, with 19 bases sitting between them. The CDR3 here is CASSPLSSGVGGYTF. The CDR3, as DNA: TGTGCCAGCAGCCCCCTCAGTTCAGGGGTAGGTGGCTACACCTTC. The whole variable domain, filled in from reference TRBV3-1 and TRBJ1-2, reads DTAVSQTPKYLVTQMGNDKSIKCEQNLGHDTMYWYKQDSKKFLKIMFSYNNKELIINETVPNRFSPKSPDKAHLNLHINSLELGDSAVYFCASSPLSSGVGGYTFGSGTRLTVV.

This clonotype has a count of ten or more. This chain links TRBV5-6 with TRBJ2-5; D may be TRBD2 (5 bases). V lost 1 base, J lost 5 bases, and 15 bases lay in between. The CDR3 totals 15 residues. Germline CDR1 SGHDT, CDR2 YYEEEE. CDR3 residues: CASSLRGPPEETQYF. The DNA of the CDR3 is TGTGCCAGCAGCTTGCGGGGTCCACCGGAGGAGACCCAGTACTTC.

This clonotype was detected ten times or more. For the CDR3, the DNA is TGTGCCAGCAGCTTTAGCTGGGAGGGTAGCACAGATACGCAGTATTTT. Amino acids: CASSFSWEGSTDTQYF. The chain combines TRBV11-2 with TRBJ2-3, with 7 bases lining up with TRBD2. Germline V gene lookup returns CDR1 SGHAT and CDR2 FQNNGV. The junction had 6 bases not matched to a gene; V was cut back by 3 bases and J by 0 bases. The CDR3 is made up of 16 amino acids.

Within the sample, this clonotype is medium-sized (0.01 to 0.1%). The CDR3 DNA reads TGTGCCAGCAATACGTACAATGAGCAGTTCTTC. Translating it yields CASNTYNEQFF. The chain is built from TRBV7-9 and TRBJ2-1; D gene uncertain. The CDR3 runs to 11 residues. The germline gives CDR1 SEHNR, CDR2 FQNEAQ (reference sequence). V was trimmed by 7 bases and J by 4 bases, leaving 5 bases between them.